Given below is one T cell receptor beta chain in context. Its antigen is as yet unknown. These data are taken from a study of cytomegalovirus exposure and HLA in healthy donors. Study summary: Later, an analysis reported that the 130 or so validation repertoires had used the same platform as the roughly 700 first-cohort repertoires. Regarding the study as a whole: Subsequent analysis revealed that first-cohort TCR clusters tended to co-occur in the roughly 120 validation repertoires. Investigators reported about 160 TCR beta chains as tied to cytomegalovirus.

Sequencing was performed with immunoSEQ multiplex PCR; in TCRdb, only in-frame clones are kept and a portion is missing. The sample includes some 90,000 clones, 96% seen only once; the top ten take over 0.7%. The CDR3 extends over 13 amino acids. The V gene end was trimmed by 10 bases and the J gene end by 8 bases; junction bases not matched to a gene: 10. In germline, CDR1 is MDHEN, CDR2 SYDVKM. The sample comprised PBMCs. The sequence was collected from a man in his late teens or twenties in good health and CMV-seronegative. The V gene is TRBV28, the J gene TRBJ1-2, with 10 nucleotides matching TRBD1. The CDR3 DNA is TGTGCCACCAGGGACAGGGGACTTCGGGGCTACACCTTC. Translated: CATRDRGLRGYTF.